Listed here are 24 T cell receptor beta chains from one sample, sequenced in a study of beta chain features in type 1 diabetes. Sequencing targeted expressed TCRB transcripts, as all isolated RNA had been reverse transcribed. Sequencing used immunoSEQ multiplex PCR; TCRdb keeps in-frame clones, though not all of them. The sample lists 150,000 to 200,000 clones, 7% to 9% seen once, with roughly 0.5% in the top ten. Study conclusions and caveats: For Type 1 diabetes patients, all four CD4+ subsets carried TCRB CDR3s that were moderately but significantly shorter.

Antigens of these TCRs are unknown. Sequencing used central memory CD4+ T cells from blood. These receptors were obtained from a man aged 18 to 35 with type 1 diabetes.

The chain employs TRBV19 and TRBJ2-7, with D tentatively TRBD2 (6 bases). The CDR3 totals 14 residues. The ends were cut back, 5 bases at V and 0 bases at J, with 11 bases in the middle. The germline V gene encodes CDR1 LNHDA and CDR2 SQIVND (reference sequence). The DNA for the CDR3 is TGTGCCAGTAGTCCCCGCGGGGACTCCTACGAGCAGTACTTC. Translated: CASSPRGDSYEQYF.

This clone occurred a few times. The rearrangement uses TRBV15 and TRBJ2-7; D gene ambiguous. The CDR3 loop spans 12 amino acids. Germline V gene lookup returns CDR1 LNHNV and CDR2 YYDKDF (reference sequence). V lost 0 bases and J 3 bases, leaving 3 bases between the germline ends. This CDR3 reads CATSRDHYEQYF. Here the CDR3 DNA reads TGTGCCACCAGCAGAGATCACTACGAGCAGTACTTC.

This clone was recorded many times. The chain recombines TRBV19 with TRBJ1-5; unclear D gene. V was pared by 7 bases and J by 4 bases, with 17 bases between. Germline CDR1 and CDR2: LNHDA and SQIVND (reference sequence). CDR3 length: 15 amino acids. The CDR3: CASTFGERRNQPQHF. The DNA for the CDR3 is TGTGCCAGTACCTTCGGGGAACGGAGGAATCAGCCCCAGCATTTT.

This clone has a handful of counts. The chain has TRBV5-4 and TRBJ2-5; TRBD1 agrees at 7 bases. Per the germline V gene, CDR1 is SGHNT and CDR2 is YYREEE (reference sequence). This CDR3 is built from 14 residues. V lost 2 bases and J lost 4; bases outside the gene matches: 5. CDR3 region: CASSFGTVGETQYF. CDR3 sequence (DNA): TGTGCCAGCAGCTTCGGGACAGTAGGAGAGACCCAGTACTTC.

This clone was counted between two and nine times. The chain is built from TRBV6-1 and TRBJ2-7; perhaps TRBD2 as D (6 bases). CDR1 and CDR2 from the germline V gene are MNHNS and SASEGT. V was clipped by 8 bases and J by 0 bases, with 8 bases between them. The CDR3 consists of 12 residues. The CDR3 DNA is TGTGCCAGCCGGGGGAGCTCCTACGAGCAGTACTTC. This translates into CASRGSSYEQYF.

The CDR3 is CASSRQGSTDTQYF. Written as DNA, the CDR3 is TGTGCCAGCAGCCGACAGGGAAGCACAGATACGCAGTATTTT. The chain recombines TRBV11-1 with TRBJ2-3; 7 bases match TRBD1. The V gene's germline CDR1 is SGHAT and CDR2 FQDESV (reference sequence). Trimming removed 5 bases from V and 0 bases from J; junction bases left unmatched: 2. The CDR3 contains 14 residues.

Many counts were recorded for this clone. The rearrangement joins TRBV5-4 to TRBJ2-4; 12 bases agree with TRBD1. Trimming at V came to 0 bases and at J to 6 bases, leaving 4 bases not matched to a gene. This CDR3 spans 16 amino acids. Germline lookup yields CDR1 SGHNT and CDR2 YYREEE (reference sequence). CDR3 in DNA: TGTGCCAGCAGCTTGGGGGGACAGGGGGCGGGAAACATTCAGTACTTC. Its translation: CASSLGGQGAGNIQYF.

This clone was observed a few times. The chain's CDR3 is CASRRGQGQETQYF. CDR3 bases: TGTGCCAGCAGGAGGGGACAGGGGCAAGAGACCCAGTACTTC. The gene calls are TRBV27 and TRBJ2-5; the match to TRBD1 covers 10 bases. CDR3 length equals 14 residues. Germline trimming cut 6 bases from V and 2 bases from J; bases unmatched to any gene: 3. CDR1 MNHEY and CDR2 SMNVEV come from the germline V gene (reference sequence).

This clone came up a few times. The J gene is TRBJ2-5, the V gene TRBV5-6; 8 bases match TRBD2. J gave up 5 bases and V 3 bases, and 9 bases lay outside the gene matches. Looked up from germline, CDR1 is SGHDT and CDR2 is YYEEEE. The CDR3 runs to 15 residues. CDR3 bases: TGTGCCAGCAGCTATCCTTTAGCGGGGCGGGAGACCCAGTACTTC. This gives the protein CASSYPLAGRETQYF.

In this sample, this clone turned up a few times. The V and J genes are TRBV5-1 and TRBJ2-1; TRBD2 aligns across 12 bases. This CDR3 has 15 residues. The junction had 2 bases not matched to a gene; V was cut back by 0 bases and J by 7 bases. Per germline, CDR1 SGHRS and CDR2 YFSETQ. The CDR3: CASSLELAGGNEQFF. The CDR3 region has the DNA TGCGCCAGCAGCTTGGAGCTAGCGGGGGGGAATGAGCAGTTCTTC.

This clone was recorded a few times. The chain uses TRBV2 and TRBJ2-4; 7 nucleotides align to TRBD1. The V gene's germline CDR1 is SNHLY and CDR2 FYNNEI. V lost 4 bases, J lost 9 bases, and 6 bases stayed unmatched. This CDR3 comprises 13 residues. This CDR3 is CASSGDRDGIQYF. The CDR3 nucleotides are TGTGCCAGCAGTGGAGACAGGGACGGCATTCAGTACTTC.

The V call is TRBV6-6, the J call TRBJ2-7; 10 nucleotides align to TRBD1. CDR1 MNHNY and CDR2 SVGAGI come from the germline V gene (reference sequence). Trimming at V came to 2 bases and at J to 7 bases, leaving 5 bases not matched to a gene. The CDR3 sequence is 14 residues long. The CDR3 DNA reads as TGTGCCAGCAGTTACGCGGACAGGGGGGGAGAGCAGTACTTC. Protein product: CASSYADRGGEQYF.

The table lists this clone with a few counts. This chain connects TRBV2 to TRBJ1-2; D remains unclear. Trimming pared 6 bases from V and 1 base from J, leaving 6 bases between. The CDR3 contains 12 residues. CDR1 is SNHLY and CDR2 is FYNNEI in the germline V gene. The CDR3 DNA is TGTGCCAGCAGCGCAGTTAACTATGGCTACACCTTC. Translating it yields CASSAVNYGYTF. Full variable domain (remainder filled in from reference TRBV2 and TRBJ1-2): EPEVTQTPSHQVTQMGQEVILRCVPISNHLYFYWYRQILGQKVEFLVSFYNNEISEKSEIFDDQFSVERPDGSNFTLKIRSTKLEDSAMYFCASSAVNYGYTFGSGTRLTVV.

J is TRBJ2-7 and V is TRBV7-2; 9 nucleotides align to TRBD1. Unmatched junction bases numbered 10, after V lost 5 bases and J lost 5 bases. This CDR3 is built from 15 residues. The germline CDR1 and CDR2 sequences are SGHTA and FQGNSA. CDR3 amino acids: CASSPSGTGLNEQYF. The CDR3 DNA reads as TGTGCCAGCAGCCCCTCGGGGACAGGGCTCAACGAGCAGTACTTC.

V is TRBV29-1 and J is TRBJ1-2; no firm D call. Per the germline V gene, CDR1 is SQVTM and CDR2 is ANQGSEA. V was clipped by 3 bases and J by 5 bases, with 13 bases between them. The CDR3 loop spans 13 amino acids. CDR3 nucleotide sequence: TGCAGCGTTGAGTCCTCTACTCGATATGGCTACACCTTC. Translating gives CSVESSTRYGYTF.

The J gene is TRBJ1-5, the V gene TRBV27; TRBD1 matches at 9 bases. The CDR3 has 15 amino acids. V dropped 0 bases and J dropped 12; count of bases not matched to a gene: 9. Germline values: CDR1 MNHEY, CDR2 SMNVEV (reference sequence). The CDR3 is CASSLSPGTGNLQHF. The CDR3 DNA sequence: TGTGCCAGCAGTTTATCCCCCGGGACAGGGAATCTCCAGCATTTT.

This sequence joins TRBV10-2 and TRBJ2-2; TRBD1 is a possible D gene (6 bases). The CDR3 contains 13 residues. V gave up 9 bases and J gave up 6 bases, with 14 bases separating them. Germline V gene sequence: CDR1 WSHSY, CDR2 SAAADI. The CDR3 loop is CASAQQGSGELFF. CDR3 DNA sequence: TGCGCCAGTGCCCAACAGGGTTCCGGGGAGCTGTTTTTT.

This clone appeared a few times. The rearrangement links TRBV18 to TRBJ2-7; 15 bases are a match to TRBD2. After removal of 2 bases from V and 5 bases from J, the junction contained 4 bases not matched to a gene. Germline CDR1 is KGHSH and CDR2 is LQKENI. This CDR3 is built from 16 residues. The CDR3 sequence is CASSPTGLAGGNEQYF. In DNA, the CDR3 is TGTGCCAGCTCACCAACAGGACTAGCGGGAGGGAACGAGCAGTACTTC.

The rearrangement uses TRBV18 and TRBJ2-5, with D possibly TRBD2 on 6 matching bases. The V gene's germline CDR1 is KGHSH and CDR2 LQKENI. Trimming took off 3 bases at V and 5 bases at J, with 16 bases between the two ends. This CDR3 contains 15 residues. CDR3: CASSPGTGFEETQYF. The CDR3 bases are TGTGCCAGCTCACCGGGGACTGGCTTCGAGGAGACCCAGTACTTC.

This clone came up a few times. The chain combines TRBV15 with TRBJ2-5, with TRBD2 identical over 12 bases. The trim removed 6 bases at V and 2 bases at J, leaving 7 bases unmatched. The CDR3 consists of 16 residues. The germline V gene has CDR1 LNHNV and CDR2 YYDKDF (reference sequence). CDR3 residues: CATRTSGGRTQETQYF. CDR3 DNA: TGTGCCACCAGAACTAGCGGGGGGCGGACTCAAGAGACCCAGTACTTC.

As for this clone: At the DNA level, this CDR3 is encoded by other sequences in the same sample as well. The genes are TRBV13 and TRBJ1-2; D uncertain. Germline V gene data show CDR1 as PRHDT and CDR2 as FYEKMQ (reference sequence). This CDR3 has 13 residues. Trimming shortened V by 5 bases and J by 3 bases, and 10 bases separated the two germline ends. CDR3 sequence: CASSRDSYYGYTF. The CDR3 DNA follows: TGTGCCAGCAGCCGAGATAGCTACTATGGCTACACCTTC.

The rearrangement joins TRBV9 to TRBJ1-3; TRBD1 aligns across 7 bases. The CDR3 contains 16 residues. The trim removed 4 bases at V and 3 bases at J, leaving 10 bases unmatched. Looked up from germline, CDR1 is SGDLS and CDR2 is YYNGEE. DNA for the CDR3: TGTGCCAGCAGCACCCGGACAGGTTCTAGTGGAAACACCATATATTTT. As protein: CASSTRTGSSGNTIYF.

This clone was picked up a small number of times. Written as DNA, the CDR3 is TGTGCCTCTGACATATATGGCTACACCTTC. It codes for CASDIYGYTF. The genes are TRBV30 and TRBJ1-2; no reliable D call. The germline gives CDR1 GTSNPN, CDR2 SVGIG (reference sequence). This CDR3 is 10 amino acids long. Trimming took off 7 bases at V and 5 bases at J, with 8 bases between the two ends.

This clone has only a few counts. The CDR3 here is CAWRAPSRGEQYF. The CDR3 DNA sequence: TGTGCCTGGAGGGCACCTTCCAGGGGGGAGCAGTACTTC. J is TRBJ2-7 and V is TRBV30, with 7 positions matching TRBD1. The CDR3 has 13 amino acids. With V trimmed by 3 bases and J by 7 bases, 9 bases remained unmatched. The V gene's germline CDR1 is GTSNPN and CDR2 SVGIG (reference sequence). The whole variable domain, filled in from reference TRBV30 and TRBJ2-7, reads SQTIHQWPATLVQPVGSPLSLECTVEGTSNPNLYWYRQAAGRGLQLLFYSVGIGQISSEVPQNLSASRPQDRQFILSSKKLLLSDSGFYLCAWRAPSRGEQYFGPGTRLTVT.